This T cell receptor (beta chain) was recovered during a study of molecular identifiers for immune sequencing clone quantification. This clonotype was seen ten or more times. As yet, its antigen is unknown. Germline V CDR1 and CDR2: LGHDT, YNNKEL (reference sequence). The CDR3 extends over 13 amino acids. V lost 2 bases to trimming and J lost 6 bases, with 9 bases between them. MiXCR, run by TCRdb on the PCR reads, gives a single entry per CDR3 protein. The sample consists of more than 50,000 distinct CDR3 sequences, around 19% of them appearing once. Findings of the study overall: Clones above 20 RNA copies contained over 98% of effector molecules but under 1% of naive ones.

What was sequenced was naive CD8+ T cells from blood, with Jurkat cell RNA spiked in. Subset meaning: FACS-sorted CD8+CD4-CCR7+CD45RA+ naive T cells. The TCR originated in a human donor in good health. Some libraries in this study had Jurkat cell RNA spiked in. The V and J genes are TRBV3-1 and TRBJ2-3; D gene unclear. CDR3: CASSQPESDTQYF. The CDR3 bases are TGTGCCAGCAGCCAACCCGAGAGTGATACGCAGTATTTT.